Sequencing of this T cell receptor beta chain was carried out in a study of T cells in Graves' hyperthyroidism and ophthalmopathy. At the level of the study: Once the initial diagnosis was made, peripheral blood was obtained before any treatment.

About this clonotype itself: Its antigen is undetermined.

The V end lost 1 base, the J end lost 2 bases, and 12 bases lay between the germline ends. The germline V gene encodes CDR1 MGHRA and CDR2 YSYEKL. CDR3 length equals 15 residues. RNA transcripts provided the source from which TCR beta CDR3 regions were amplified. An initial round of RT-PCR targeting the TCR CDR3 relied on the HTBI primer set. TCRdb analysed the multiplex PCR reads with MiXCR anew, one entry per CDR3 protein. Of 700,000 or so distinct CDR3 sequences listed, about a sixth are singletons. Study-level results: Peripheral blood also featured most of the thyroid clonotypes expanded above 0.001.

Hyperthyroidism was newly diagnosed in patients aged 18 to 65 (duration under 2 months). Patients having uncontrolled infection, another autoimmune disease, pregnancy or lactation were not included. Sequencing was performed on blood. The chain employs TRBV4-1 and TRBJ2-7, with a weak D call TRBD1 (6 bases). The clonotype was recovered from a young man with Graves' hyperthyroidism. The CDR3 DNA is TGCGCCAGCAGCCAAGGGTTGGACAGACCCTACGAGCAGTACTTC. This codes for CASSQGLDRPYEQYF.